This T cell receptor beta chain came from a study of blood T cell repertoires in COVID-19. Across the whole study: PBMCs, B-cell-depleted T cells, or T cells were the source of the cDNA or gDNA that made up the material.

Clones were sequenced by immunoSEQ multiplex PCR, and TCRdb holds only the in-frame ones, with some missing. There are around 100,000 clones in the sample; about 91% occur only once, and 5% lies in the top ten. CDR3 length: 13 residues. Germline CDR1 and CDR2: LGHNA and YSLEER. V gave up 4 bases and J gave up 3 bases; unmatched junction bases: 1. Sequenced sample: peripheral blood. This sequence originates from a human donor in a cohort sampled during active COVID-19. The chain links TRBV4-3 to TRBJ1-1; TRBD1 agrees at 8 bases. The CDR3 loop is CASSPDRDTEAFF. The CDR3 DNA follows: TGCGCCAGCAGCCCGGACAGGGACACTGAAGCTTTCTTT.